This T cell receptor (beta chain) was identified during a study of blood T cell repertoires in COVID-19. On this clone itself: Different DNA sequences within this sample yield the same CDR3.

The CDR3 is 15 residues long. The V gene lost 5 bases and the J gene lost 0 bases, with 11 bases spanning the gap. Germline loops: CDR1 MDHEN, CDR2 SYDVKM. Only in-frame clones appear in the TCRdb table, and some are missing; sequencing was by immunoSEQ multiplex PCR. The sample includes about 50,000 clones, approximately 85% of them seen just once. Sequenced material: peripheral blood. V and J are TRBV28 and TRBJ1-5, with D tentatively TRBD1 (5 bases). The receptor's source is a man in his sixties with acute or convalescent COVID-19. The CDR3: CASSLGGISNQPQHF. DNA of the CDR3: TGTGCCAGCAGTCTGGGGGGGATTAGCAATCAGCCCCAGCATTTT.